This entry features one TCR beta chain sequence. What it binds is unknown. The data stem from a study of lymphopenia after photon versus proton radiotherapy. The protocol was immunoSEQ multiplex PCR, while the TCRdb copy is restricted to in-frame clones and leaves out a portion. The sample lists 150,000 to 200,000 clones, 70% to 90% seen once, with about 4.4% in the top ten. Study-wide findings and caveats: Post-nadir diversity loss with photons came from oligoclonal expansion, particularly CD8+ Temra cells.

The CDR3 spans 13 residues. V was trimmed by 3 bases and J by 6 bases, leaving 10 bases between them. In germline, CDR1 is KGHSH, CDR2 LQKENI. The source was peripheral blood, collected from a patient treated with photon-based radiotherapy. The TCR originated in a middle-aged man with gastric cancer. J is TRBJ2-3 and V is TRBV18, with D possibly matching TRBD2 (6 bases). The CDR3 sequence is CASSPLLADTQYF. Here the CDR3 DNA reads TGTGCCAGCTCACCCCTCCTAGCGGATACGCAGTATTTT.